This T cell receptor beta chain was documented in a study of blood T cell repertoires in COVID-19. About the research overall: There were acute and convalescent COVID-19 samples, and they came from the United States, Italy and Spain. From T cells, B-cell-depleted T cells, or PBMCs came the material, which was cDNA or gDNA.

In the original workflow: Amplification of reference gene primers was used by the study to estimate nucleated cell counts. Profiling relied on immunoSEQ multiplex PCR, and the TCRdb table lists in-frame clones only, not all of them. The V and J calls and the clone size are those of that table, but D and trimming were determined from the DNA. The table shows over 50,000 clones, with approximately 91% occurring only once. This CDR3 contains 13 residues. V was clipped by 1 base and J by 8 bases, with 11 bases between them. In germline, CDR1 is LGHNA, CDR2 YNFKEQ. The specimen sequenced was peripheral blood. This sequence was found in a woman aged 60-75 years with active or convalescent COVID-19. V usage is TRBV4-2 and J usage is TRBJ1-1; weak D call: TRBD1 (6 bases). Here the CDR3 reads CASSQGRGWEAFF. In DNA form, the CDR3 reads TGTGCCAGCAGCCAAGGCAGGGGTTGGGAAGCTTTCTTT.